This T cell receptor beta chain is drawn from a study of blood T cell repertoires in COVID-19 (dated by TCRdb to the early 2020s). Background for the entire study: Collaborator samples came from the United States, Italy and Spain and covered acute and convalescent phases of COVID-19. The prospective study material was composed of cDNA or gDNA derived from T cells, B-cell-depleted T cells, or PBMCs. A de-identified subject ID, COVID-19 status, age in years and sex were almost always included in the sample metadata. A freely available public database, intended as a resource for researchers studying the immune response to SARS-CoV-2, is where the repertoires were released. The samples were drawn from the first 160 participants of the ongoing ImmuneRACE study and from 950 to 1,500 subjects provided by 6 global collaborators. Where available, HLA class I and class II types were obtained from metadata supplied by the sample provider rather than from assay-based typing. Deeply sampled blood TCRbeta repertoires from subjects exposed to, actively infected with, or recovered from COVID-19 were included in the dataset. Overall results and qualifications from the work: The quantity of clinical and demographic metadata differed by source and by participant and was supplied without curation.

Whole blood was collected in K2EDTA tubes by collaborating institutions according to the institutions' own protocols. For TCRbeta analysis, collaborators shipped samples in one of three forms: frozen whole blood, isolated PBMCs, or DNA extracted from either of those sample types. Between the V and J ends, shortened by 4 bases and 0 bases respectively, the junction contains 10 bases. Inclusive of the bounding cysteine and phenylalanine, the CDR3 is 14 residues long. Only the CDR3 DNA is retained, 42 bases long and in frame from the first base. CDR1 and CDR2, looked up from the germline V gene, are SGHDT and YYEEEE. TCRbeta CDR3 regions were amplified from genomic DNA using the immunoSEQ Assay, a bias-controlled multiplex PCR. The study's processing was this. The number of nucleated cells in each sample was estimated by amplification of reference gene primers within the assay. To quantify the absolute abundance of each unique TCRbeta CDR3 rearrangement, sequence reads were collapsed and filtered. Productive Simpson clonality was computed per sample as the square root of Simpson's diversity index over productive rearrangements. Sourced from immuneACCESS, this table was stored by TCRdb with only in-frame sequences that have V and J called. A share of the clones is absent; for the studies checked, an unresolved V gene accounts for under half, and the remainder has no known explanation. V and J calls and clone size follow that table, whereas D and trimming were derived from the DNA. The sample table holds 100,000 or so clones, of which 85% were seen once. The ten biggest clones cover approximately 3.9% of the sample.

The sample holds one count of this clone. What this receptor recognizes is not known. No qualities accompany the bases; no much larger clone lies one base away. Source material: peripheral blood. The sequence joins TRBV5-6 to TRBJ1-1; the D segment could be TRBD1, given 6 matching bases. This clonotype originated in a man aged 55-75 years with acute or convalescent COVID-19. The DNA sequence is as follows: TGTGCCAGCAGCAGGGGACAATTGAACACTGAAGCTTTCTTT. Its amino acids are CASSRGQLNTEAFF.